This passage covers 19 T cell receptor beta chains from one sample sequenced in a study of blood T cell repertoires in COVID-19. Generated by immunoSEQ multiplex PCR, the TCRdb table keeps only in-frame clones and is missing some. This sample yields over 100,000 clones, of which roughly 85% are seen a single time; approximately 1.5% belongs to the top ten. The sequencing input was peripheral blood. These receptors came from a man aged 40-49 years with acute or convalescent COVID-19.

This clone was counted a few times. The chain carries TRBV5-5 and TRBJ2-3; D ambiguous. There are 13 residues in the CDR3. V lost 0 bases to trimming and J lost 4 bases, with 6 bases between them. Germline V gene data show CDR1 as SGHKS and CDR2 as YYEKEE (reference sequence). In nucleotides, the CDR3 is TGTGCCAGCAGCTTGGCAGTATCAGATACGCAGTATTTT. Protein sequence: CASSLAVSDTQYF.

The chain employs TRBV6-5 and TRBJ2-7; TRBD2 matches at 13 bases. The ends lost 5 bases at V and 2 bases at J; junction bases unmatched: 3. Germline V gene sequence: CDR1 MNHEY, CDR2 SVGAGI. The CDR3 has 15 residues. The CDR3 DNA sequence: TGTGCCAGCAGTAAGGGACTAGCGGGACCCTACGAGCAGTACTTC. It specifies CASSKGLAGPYEQYF.

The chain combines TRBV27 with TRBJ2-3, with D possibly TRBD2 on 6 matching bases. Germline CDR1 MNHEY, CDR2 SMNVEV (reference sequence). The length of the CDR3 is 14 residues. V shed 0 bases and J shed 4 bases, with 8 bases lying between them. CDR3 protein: CASSLSGGADTQYF. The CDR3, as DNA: TGTGCCAGCAGTTTATCGGGAGGAGCAGATACGCAGTATTTT.

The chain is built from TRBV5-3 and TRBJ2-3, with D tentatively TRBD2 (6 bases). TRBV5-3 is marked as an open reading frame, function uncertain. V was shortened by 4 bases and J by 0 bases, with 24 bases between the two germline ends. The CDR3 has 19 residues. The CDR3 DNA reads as TGTGCCAGAAGCCATCTCAGGTTTGCGGGGACGGCAAGCACAGATACGCAGTATTTT. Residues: CARSHLRFAGTASTDTQYF.

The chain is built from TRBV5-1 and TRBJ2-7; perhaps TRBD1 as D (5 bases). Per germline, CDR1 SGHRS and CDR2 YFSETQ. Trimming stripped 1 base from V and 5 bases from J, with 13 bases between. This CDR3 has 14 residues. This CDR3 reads CASSLRAGSHEQYF. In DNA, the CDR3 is TGCGCCAGCAGCTTGAGGGCAGGGTCCCACGAGCAGTACTTC.

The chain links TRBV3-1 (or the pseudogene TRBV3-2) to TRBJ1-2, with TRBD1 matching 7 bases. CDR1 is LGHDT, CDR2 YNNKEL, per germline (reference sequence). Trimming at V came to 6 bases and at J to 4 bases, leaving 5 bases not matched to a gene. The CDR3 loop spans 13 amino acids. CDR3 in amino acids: CASRPTGVYGYTF. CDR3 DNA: TGTGCCAGCAGGCCCACAGGGGTCTATGGCTACACCTTC.

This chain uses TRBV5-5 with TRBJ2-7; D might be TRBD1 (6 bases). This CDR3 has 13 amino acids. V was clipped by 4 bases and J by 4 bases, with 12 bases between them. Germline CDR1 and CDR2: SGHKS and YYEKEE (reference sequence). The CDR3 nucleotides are TGTGCCAGCAGCCAGGGGCTAGGTTACGAGCAGTACTTC. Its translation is CASSQGLGYEQYF.

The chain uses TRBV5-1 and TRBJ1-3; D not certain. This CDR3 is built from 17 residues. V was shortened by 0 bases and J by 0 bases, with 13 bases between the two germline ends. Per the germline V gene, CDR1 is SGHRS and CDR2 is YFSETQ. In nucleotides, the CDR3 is TGCGCCAGCAGCTTGGGAGGCGCCTGGAGCTCTGGAAACACCATATATTTT. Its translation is CASSLGGAWSSGNTIYF.

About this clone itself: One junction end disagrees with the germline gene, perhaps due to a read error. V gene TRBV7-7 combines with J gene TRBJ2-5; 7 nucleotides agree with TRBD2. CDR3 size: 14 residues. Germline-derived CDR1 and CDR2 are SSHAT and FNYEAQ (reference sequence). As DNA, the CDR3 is TGTGCTAGCAGCCCCCGGGGGGAGCAAGAGACCCAGTACTTC. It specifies CASSPRGEQETQYF. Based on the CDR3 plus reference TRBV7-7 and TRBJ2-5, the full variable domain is GAGVSQSPRYKVTKRGQDVTLRCDPISSHATLYWYQQALGQGPEFLTYFNYEAQPDKSGLPSDRFSAERPEGSISTLTIQRTEQRDSAMYRCASSPRGEQETQYFGPGTRLLVL.

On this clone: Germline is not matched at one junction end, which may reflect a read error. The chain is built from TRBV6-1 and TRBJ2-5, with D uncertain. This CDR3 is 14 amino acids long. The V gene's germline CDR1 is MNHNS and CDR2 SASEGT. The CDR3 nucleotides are TGTGCCAGCTGTGAAGGTACAGCACAAGAGACCCAGTACTTC. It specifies CASCEGTAQETQYF.

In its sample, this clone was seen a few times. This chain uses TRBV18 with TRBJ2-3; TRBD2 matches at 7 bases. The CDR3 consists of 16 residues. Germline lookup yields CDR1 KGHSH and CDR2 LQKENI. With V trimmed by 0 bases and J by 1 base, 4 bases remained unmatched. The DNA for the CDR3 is TGTGCCAGCTCACCACCAAGACTAGCACGCACAGATACGCAGTATTTT. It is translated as CASSPPRLARTDTQYF.

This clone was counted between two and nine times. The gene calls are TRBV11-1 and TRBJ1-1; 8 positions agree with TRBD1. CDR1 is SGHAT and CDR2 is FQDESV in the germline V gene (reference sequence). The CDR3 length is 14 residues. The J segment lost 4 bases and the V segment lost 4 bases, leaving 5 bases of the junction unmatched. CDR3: CASSSFTGGTEAFF. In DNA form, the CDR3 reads TGTGCCAGCAGCTCCTTCACAGGGGGCACTGAAGCTTTCTTT.

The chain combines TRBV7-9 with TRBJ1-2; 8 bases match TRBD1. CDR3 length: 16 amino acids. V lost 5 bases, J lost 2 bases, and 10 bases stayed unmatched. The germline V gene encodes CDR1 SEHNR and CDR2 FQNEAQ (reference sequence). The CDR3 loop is CASSPRTGTNNYGYTF. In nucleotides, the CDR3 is TGTGCCAGCAGCCCCCGGACAGGGACAAACAACTATGGCTACACCTTC.

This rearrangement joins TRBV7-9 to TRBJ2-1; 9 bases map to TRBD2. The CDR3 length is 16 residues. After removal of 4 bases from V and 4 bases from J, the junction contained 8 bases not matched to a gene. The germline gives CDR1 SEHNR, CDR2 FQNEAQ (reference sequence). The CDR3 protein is CASSSSGLAFYNEQFF. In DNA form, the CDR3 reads TGTGCCAGCAGCTCTTCGGGACTAGCCTTTTACAATGAGCAGTTCTTC.

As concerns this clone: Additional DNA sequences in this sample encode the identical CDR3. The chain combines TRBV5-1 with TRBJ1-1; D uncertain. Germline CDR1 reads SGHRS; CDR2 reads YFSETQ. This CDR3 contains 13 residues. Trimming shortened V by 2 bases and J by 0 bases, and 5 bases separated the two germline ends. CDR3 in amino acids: CASSLTVNTEAFF. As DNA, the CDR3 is TGCGCCAGCAGCTTAACAGTGAACACTGAAGCTTTCTTT. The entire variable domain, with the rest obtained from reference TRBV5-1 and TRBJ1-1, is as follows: KAGVTQTPRYLIKTRGQQVTLSCSPISGHRSVSWYQQTPGQGLQFLFEYFSETQRNKGNFPGRFSGRQFSNSRSEMNVSTLELGDSALYLCASSLTVNTEAFFGQGTRLTVV.

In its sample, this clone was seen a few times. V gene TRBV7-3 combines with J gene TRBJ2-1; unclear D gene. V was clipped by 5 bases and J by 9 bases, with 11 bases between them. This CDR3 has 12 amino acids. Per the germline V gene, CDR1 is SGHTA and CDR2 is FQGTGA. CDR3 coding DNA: TGTGCCAGCAGCAATCGAGTTGGTGAGCAGTTCTTC. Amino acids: CASSNRVGEQFF.

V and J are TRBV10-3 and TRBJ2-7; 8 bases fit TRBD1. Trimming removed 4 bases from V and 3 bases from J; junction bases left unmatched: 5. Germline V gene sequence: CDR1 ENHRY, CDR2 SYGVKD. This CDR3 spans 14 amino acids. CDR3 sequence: CAISGSTGVYEQYF. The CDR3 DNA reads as TGTGCCATCAGTGGGTCGACAGGGGTCTACGAGCAGTACTTC.

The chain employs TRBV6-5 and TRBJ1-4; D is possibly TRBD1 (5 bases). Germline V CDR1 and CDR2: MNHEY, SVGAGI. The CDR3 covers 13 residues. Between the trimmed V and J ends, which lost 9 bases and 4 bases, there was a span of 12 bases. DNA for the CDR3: TGTGCCAGTTCACAGGACGGTAATGAAAAACTGTTTTTT. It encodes CASSQDGNEKLFF.

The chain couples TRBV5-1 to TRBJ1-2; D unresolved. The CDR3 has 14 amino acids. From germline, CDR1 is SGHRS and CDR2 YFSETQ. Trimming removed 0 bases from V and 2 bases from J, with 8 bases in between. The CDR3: CASSLGGGNYGYTF. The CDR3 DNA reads TGCGCCAGCAGCTTGGGGGGAGGAAACTATGGCTACACCTTC.